This section outlines one T cell receptor (beta chain) sequence together with its context. The antigen this receptor binds is unknown. From each donor, a roughly 2.3 ml peripheral blood sample was collected into PAXgene tubes and stored at -80 degrees C. Total RNA was isolated from whole blood with the PAXgene blood miRNA kit on an automated QIAcube, without T cell sorting. Peripheral blood from monozygotic twin pairs, either concordant or discordant for inflammatory bowel disease, underwent deep TCRalpha and TCRbeta repertoire profiling that used unique molecular barcoding. For every twin pair, smoking habits were documented, and each individual was categorised as a current, former or never smoker. The entry originates in a study of monozygotic twins with inflammatory bowel disease (dated by TCRdb to the late 2010s). Background on the whole study: A total of roughly 28 monozygotic twin pairs were included in the full study, comprising nine German pairs (four IBD-concordant, five IBD-discordant) and 19 IBD-discordant Danish pairs. Each individual had, on average, about 151 000 unique TCRalpha sequences and 181 000 unique TCRbeta sequences available for analysis. Disease-associated traits were sought mainly through comparisons between IBD patients and their genetically identical healthy co-twins within discordant pairs.

Library preparation was by 5' RACE. Each TCR library was prepared from around 3,400 ng of total RNA. For each sample, cDNA synthesis with SMARTScribe reverse transcriptase was split into eight separate reactions. During cDNA synthesis, unique molecular identifiers containing a 6-nucleotide sample barcode were introduced by template switching. Amplification of TCRalpha and TCRbeta cDNA involved two nested PCRs of 16 and 9 cycles, and each PCR was followed by bead purification. Before amplification, the cDNA was both treated with uracil DNA-glycosylase and purified with the QIAquick PCR purification kit. The second PCR was the step at which Illumina TruSeq-compatible adapters and sample-specific barcodes were added. TapeStation and Qubit were used to check library quality and concentration, and around 4.5 ng of each library went into the pool. Pooled libraries were sequenced on an Illumina HiSeq2500 single-index Rapid Run with 2 x 100 bp reads and custom sequencing primers. For the original study's pipeline: MiGEC version 1.2.6 was used for UMI-based consensus assembly, which corrected PCR and sequencing errors. MiXCR version 2.1.1 was used to carry out V(D)J alignment, clonotype assembly and CDR3 extraction. Gene usage, clonotype sharing and MAIT/NKT TCR abundance were normalised by analysing the top 1000, 10 000 and 20 000 clonotypes per sample. After downsampling to 27 000 UMIs, diversity was calculated as the inverse Simpson index using the vegan R package. Statistical testing used paired Mann-Whitney U tests on the discordant twin pairs and applied Benjamini-Hochberg correction for multiple testing. TCRdb reprocessed the reads, reporting each CDR3 protein sequence once and no DNA. TCRdb's processing, not the authors' own work, is the source of the V and J calls. The sample table on file contains more than 300,000 distinct CDR3 sequences. Of the sample, 2.6% falls within the top ten clones.

The paper as a whole reports these results and caveats: The results gave no support for a single strong signal or clonotype linked to IBD. No difference in repertoire similarity was observed between concordant and discordant twins, possibly owing to limited statistical power. Compared with healthy twins, IBD patients shared fewer clonotypes with other individuals, and the difference was most pronounced in patients with signs of disease activity. Background noise and inter-individual variability may have been introduced into the repertoires by the differing immunosuppressive treatments among patients. The analysis was unable to tell apart different T cell subtypes. Measured by the inverse Simpson index, TCRbeta repertoire diversity was lower in IBD patients than in their healthy co-twins.

The CDR3 holds 15 amino acids from the cysteine to the phenylalanine. No DNA accompanies this entry. For CDR1 and CDR2, the germline V gene lists MNHNS and SASEGT. Specimen: blood. This TCR was recovered from a human donor with ulcerative colitis or Crohn's disease, or a healthy co-twin of an affected twin (not recorded which). Recombination joined TRBV6-1 with TRBJ2-3; TCRdb designates TRBD1, a call that cannot be tested without DNA. This receptor carries the CDR3 CASRRGTGRTDTQYF.